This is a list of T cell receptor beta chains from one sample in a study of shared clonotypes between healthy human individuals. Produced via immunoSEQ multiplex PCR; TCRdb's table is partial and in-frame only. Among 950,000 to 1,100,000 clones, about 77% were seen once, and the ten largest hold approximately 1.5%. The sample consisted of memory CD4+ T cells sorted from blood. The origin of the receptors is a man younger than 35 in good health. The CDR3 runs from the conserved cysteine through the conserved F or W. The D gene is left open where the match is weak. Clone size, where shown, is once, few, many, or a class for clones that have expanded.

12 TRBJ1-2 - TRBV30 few CAWMKGWEGYTF TGTGCCTGGATGAAAGGGTGGGAGGGCTACACCTTC
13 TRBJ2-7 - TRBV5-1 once CASSLDWSYEQYF TGCGCCAGCAGCTTGGATTGGTCCTACGAGCAGTACTTC
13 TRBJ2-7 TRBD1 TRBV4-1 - CASRRTGEYEQYF TGCGCCAGCCGACGGACAGGGGAGTACGAGCAGTACTTC
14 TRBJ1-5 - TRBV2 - CASRDHSGNQPQHF TGTGCCAGCAGGGACCATTCGGGTAATCAGCCCCAGCATTTT
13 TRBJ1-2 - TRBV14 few CASSQDWAYGYTF TGTGCCAGCAGCCAAGACTGGGCCTATGGCTACACCTTC
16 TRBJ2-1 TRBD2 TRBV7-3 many CASSLSSGGSYNEQFF TGTGCCAGCAGCTTAAGTAGCGGGGGGTCCTACAATGAGCAGTTCTTC
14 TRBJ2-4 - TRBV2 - CASSEVSAKNIQYF TGTGCCAGCAGTGAGGTTTCGGCCAAAAACATTCAGTACTTC
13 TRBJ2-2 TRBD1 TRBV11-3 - CASSMGQAGELFF TGTGCCAGCAGCATGGGACAGGCCGGGGAGCTGTTTTTT
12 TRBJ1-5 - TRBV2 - CASSLLYQPQHF TGTGCCAGCAGTCTACTTTATCAGCCCCAGCATTTT
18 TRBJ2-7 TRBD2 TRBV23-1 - CAGRNGLAGDNCSYEQYF TGCGCCGGTCGGAATGGACTAGCGGGAGATAATTGTTCCTACGAGCAGTACTTC